These T cell receptor beta chains were read from a single sample in a study of T cell repertoires in cytomegalovirus infection. TCRdb redid the calling of the reads with MiXCR, one entry per CDR3 protein. The table lists 700,000 to 950,000 distinct CDR3 sequences, around a third of them singletons, with 9.5% to 15% in the top ten. What these receptors recognize is not known. Sample: cultured CD8+ T cells from PBMCs, taken from culture after CMV antigen stimulation. The source of these receptors is a human donor in good health (CMV status not recorded). Some clones in this sample may be carry-over from other donors' samples. Both conserved end residues are part of each CDR3. Fields, in order: V gene, clone size, D gene, J gene, CDR3 DNA, CDR3 protein. A D gene is named only where the DNA matches it firmly. Some rows have no size entry. The others give once, few or many, or a class for an expanded clone.

v_gene: TRBV7-9
abundance: few
d_gene: .
j_gene: TRBJ2-1
CDR3nt: TGTGCCAGCAGCCTGATTGGGGGGCACAATGAGCAGTTCTTC
CDR3aa: CASSLIGGHNEQFF

v_gene: TRBV12-3/TRBV12-4
abundance: many
d_gene: .
j_gene: TRBJ2-4
CDR3nt: TGTGCCAGCAGTCTGCCCCCTTATGAAGATCTAGCCAAAAACATTCAGTACTTC
CDR3aa: CASSLPPYEDLAKNIQYF

v_gene: TRBV6-5
abundance: .
d_gene: TRBD1
j_gene: TRBJ2-1
CDR3nt: TGTGCCAGCAGGCGATTTACAGGGGCCGCTGAGCAGTTCTTC
CDR3aa: CASRRFTGAAEQFF

v_gene: TRBV27
abundance: .
d_gene: TRBD2
j_gene: TRBJ2-7
CDR3nt: TGTGCCAGCAGTTTATCAGGAAGGGAGGGGACCGAGCAGTACTTC
CDR3aa: CASSLSGREGTEQYF

v_gene: TRBV27
abundance: many
d_gene: TRBD1
j_gene: TRBJ1-2
CDR3nt: TGTGCCAGCAGTCCAGGACAGGGCTTCTATGGCTACACCTTC
CDR3aa: CASSPGQGFYGYTF

v_gene: TRBV7-9
abundance: .
d_gene: .
j_gene: TRBJ1-2
CDR3nt: TGTGCCAGCAGCCGAACGGTTGGGGTTAACTATGGCTACACCTTC
CDR3aa: CASSRTVGVNYGYTF

v_gene: TRBV7-6
abundance: few
d_gene: TRBD1
j_gene: TRBJ2-7
CDR3nt: TGTGCCAGCAGCCCACTCTTAAAGGGACAGGGATTCTACGAGCAGTACTTC
CDR3aa: CASSPLLKGQGFYEQYF

v_gene: TRBV19
abundance: .
d_gene: TRBD1
j_gene: TRBJ2-2
CDR3nt: TGTGCCAGTAGACGGACAGGGGACACCGGGGAGCTGTTTTTT
CDR3aa: CASRRTGDTGELFF

v_gene: TRBV4-2
abundance: .
d_gene: .
j_gene: TRBJ2-1
CDR3nt: TGTGCCAGCAGCCAGGGGGGACTCGCCAATGAGCAGTTCTTC
CDR3aa: CASSQGGLANEQFF

v_gene: TRBV19
abundance: few
d_gene: .
j_gene: TRBJ2-3
CDR3nt: TGTGCCAGTAGTACCCGGGGAACTAGCACAGATACGCAGTATTTT
CDR3aa: CASSTRGTSTDTQYF

v_gene: TRBV5-6
abundance: .
d_gene: .
j_gene: TRBJ2-3
CDR3nt: TGTGCCAGCAAACATCGAGGGGGGCATCCAGATACGCAGTATTTT
CDR3aa: CASKHRGGHPDTQYF

v_gene: TRBV27
abundance: .
d_gene: .
j_gene: TRBJ1-6
CDR3nt: TGTGCCAGCAGGAGGAGCTCCTATAATTCACCCCTCCACTTT
CDR3aa: CASRRSSYNSPLHF

v_gene: TRBV7-3
abundance: .
d_gene: .
j_gene: TRBJ2-1
CDR3nt: TGTGCCAGCAGCTTAGGAGGGGCCCGCTCCTACAATGAGCAGTTCTTC
CDR3aa: CASSLGGARSYNEQFF

v_gene: TRBV28
abundance: .
d_gene: .
j_gene: TRBJ1-3
CDR3nt: TGTGCCAGCAGTTTTAGGTCAGGGGTGGAAAACACCATATATTTT
CDR3aa: CASSFRSGVENTIYF

v_gene: TRBV7-6
abundance: many
d_gene: .
j_gene: TRBJ2-1
CDR3nt: TGTGCCAGCAGCCCCAGTGGGGGCAATGAGCAGTTCTTC
CDR3aa: CASSPSGGNEQFF